These 12 T cell receptor beta chains originate from one sample sequenced in a study of T cell responses to AZD1222 COVID-19 vaccine. The protocol was immunoSEQ multiplex PCR, while the TCRdb copy is restricted to in-frame clones and leaves out a portion. The sample has 100,000 or so clones, 90% seen once; the top ten hold 1% to 1.5%. The sequences come from peripheral blood, collected on day 0 of AZD1222 vaccination. Source of these receptors: an adult in good health.

The chain has TRBV7-9 and TRBJ2-3; D might be TRBD1 (6 bases). The germline CDR1 and CDR2 sequences are SEHNR and FQNEAQ (reference sequence). Deletions cut 2 bases from V and 4 bases from J, with 10 bases between. The CDR3 has 14 amino acids. The CDR3 coding sequence is TGTGCCAGCAGCTTAACACAGGGAGCAGATACGCAGTATTTT. Translated, it gives CASSLTQGADTQYF.

The chain uses TRBV19 and TRBJ1-3, with a weak D call TRBD1 (5 bases). V shed 2 bases and J shed 6 bases, with 11 bases lying between them. The CDR3 contains 14 residues. The V gene's germline CDR1 is LNHDA and CDR2 SQIVND (reference sequence). As DNA, the CDR3 is TGTGCCAGTAGTATACCAGGGAGAGAAAACACCATATATTTT. It translates to CASSIPGRENTIYF.

The V call is TRBV7-3, the J call TRBJ2-2, with a tentative D call TRBD2 (7 bases). The V end lost 0 bases, the J end lost 4 bases, and 18 bases lay between the germline ends. The CDR3 extends over 18 amino acids. The V gene's germline CDR1 is SGHTA and CDR2 FQGTGA. CDR3 region: CASSLTAGASPFTGELFF. DNA for the CDR3: TGTGCCAGCAGCTTAACTGCGGGGGCCTCACCTTTCACCGGGGAGCTGTTTTTT.

The chain joins TRBV6-6 to TRBJ1-1; D call uncertain. The CDR3 has 13 residues. The V gene lost 0 bases and the J gene lost 5 bases, with 7 bases spanning the gap. Per germline, CDR1 MNHNY and CDR2 SVGAGI (reference sequence). The CDR3 is CASSYSMGTEAFF. CDR3 DNA: TGTGCCAGCAGTTACTCGATGGGGACTGAAGCTTTCTTT.

This rearrangement joins TRBV5-6 to TRBJ1-2; tentatively, D is TRBD1 (6 bases). CDR3 length equals 13 residues. In germline, CDR1 is SGHDT, CDR2 YYEEEE. V lost 3 bases to trimming and J lost 2 bases, with 8 bases between them. The CDR3 nucleotides are TGTGCCAGCAGCTACACAGGGAACTATGGCTACACCTTC. Protein: CASSYTGNYGYTF.

The chain employs TRBV4-2 and TRBJ1-1; 7 bases fit TRBD1. Trimming took 0 bases from V and 1 from J; bases not matched to a gene: 11. The CDR3 sequence is 18 residues long. The germline V gene has CDR1 LGHNA and CDR2 YNFKEQ. CDR3 nucleotide sequence: TGTGCCAGCAGCCAAGAGGGGGTCGGGGACAGCTCGAACACTGAAGCTTTCTTT. As protein: CASSQEGVGDSSNTEAFF.

The rearrangement joins TRBV7-8 to TRBJ2-1; 8 bases match TRBD2. This CDR3 is built from 15 residues. Trimming cost V 1 base and J 5 bases; bases outside gene matches: 4. The V gene's germline CDR1 is SGHVS and CDR2 FQNEAQ. This CDR3 reads CASSLGSGAHNEQFF. CDR3 DNA sequence: TGTGCCAGCAGCTTAGGTAGCGGGGCCCACAATGAGCAGTTCTTC. Looking up the rest from reference TRBV7-8 and TRBJ2-1 gives the full variable domain: GAGVSQSPRYKVAKRGQDVALRCDPISGHVSLFWYQQALGQGPEFLTYFQNEAQLDKSGLPSDRFFAERPEGSVSTLKIQRTQQEDSAVYLCASSLGSGAHNEQFFGPGTRLTVL.

This clone was seen a handful of times. This chain uses TRBV24-1 with TRBJ2-3; D perhaps matches TRBD2 (6 bases). The CDR3 sequence is 16 residues long. Germline CDR1 reads KGHDR; CDR2 reads SFDVKD. Trimming pared 5 bases from V and 4 bases from J, leaving 18 bases between. CDR3 sequence: CATSASSGTGADTQYF. The DNA for the CDR3 is TGTGCCACCAGTGCCTCATCGGGGACTGGTGCAGATACGCAGTATTTT.

DNA for the CDR3: TGTGCCAGTAGTACCCCCCAAAGGGGAGAAAACACCGGGGAGCTGTTTTTT. Translated, it gives CASSTPQRGENTGELFF. V gene TRBV19 combines with J gene TRBJ2-2; possibly TRBD1 or TRBD2 for D (5 bases each). The CDR3 runs 17 residues. Trimming took off 4 bases at V and 2 bases at J, with 17 bases between the two ends. Germline V lookup: CDR1 LNHDA, CDR2 SQIVND (reference sequence).

This sequence joins TRBV4-2 and TRBJ1-1; D is unresolved. The CDR3 consists of 13 residues. Trimming pared 1 base from V and 8 bases from J, leaving 11 bases between. Germline CDR1 LGHNA, CDR2 YNFKEQ. The DNA for the CDR3 is TGTGCCAGCAGCCAAGTTATGGGCCCCGAAGCTTTCTTT. Amino acids: CASSQVMGPEAFF.

The J gene is TRBJ2-3, the V gene TRBV9; D remains ambiguous. There are 14 residues in the CDR3. Germline V CDR1 and CDR2: SGDLS, YYNGEE. V shed 5 bases and J shed 0 bases, with 10 bases lying between them. DNA for the CDR3: TGTGCCAGCAGTCTCCATCTTAGCACAGATACGCAGTATTTT. Translated, it gives CASSLHLSTDTQYF.

V and J are TRBV7-9 and TRBJ2-2; a weak D match, TRBD2 (6 bases). V gave up 1 base and J gave up 5 bases, with 17 bases separating them. The CDR3 runs to 17 residues. The germline CDR1 and CDR2 sequences are SEHNR and FQNEAQ (reference sequence). Here the CDR3 reads CASSLVGRDWRTGELFF. CDR3 DNA: TGTGCCAGCAGCTTAGTTGGCAGGGACTGGAGGACCGGGGAGCTGTTTTTT. Combining the CDR3 with reference TRBV7-9 and TRBJ2-2 gives the whole variable domain DTGVSQNPRHKITKRGQNVTFRCDPISEHNRLYWYRQTLGQGPEFLTYFQNEAQLEKSRLLSDRFSAERPKGSFSTLEIQRTEQGDSAMYLCASSLVGRDWRTGELFFGEGSRLTVL.